Each of the 21 T cell receptor beta chains below was sequenced from the same sample in a study of blood T cells in healthy people across ages. For the second PCR, which ran for roughly 7 to 11 cycles, a sample-barcoded 5' primer and a J-beta primer mix were used. TCRdb fed the 5' RACE reads into MiXCR, producing one record per CDR3 protein. Here the sample spans roughly 1.4 million distinct CDR3 sequences, roughly 60% being singletons. The sample consisted of blood. These receptors originate from a man aged 18 to 29 in good health.

This sequence joins TRBV12-3 or TRBV12-4 and TRBJ2-1; D not resolved. V was shortened by 7 bases and J by 10 bases, with 14 bases between the two germline ends. There are 12 residues in the CDR3. The CDR3 reads CASTISGGEQFF. CDR3 DNA: TGTGCCAGCACCATTAGTGGTGGCGAGCAGTTCTTC.

A note on this clonotype: An end of the junction differs from the germline gene, which may be a read error. The rearrangement joins TRBV4-2 to TRBJ2-7, with D perhaps TRBD1 or TRBD2 (5 bases each). Germline V CDR1 and CDR2: LGHNA, YNFKEQ. The CDR3 consists of 15 residues. The CDR3 DNA sequence: TGTACCAGCAGCCATGGTAGCGACAGCTCCTACGAGCAGTACTTC. It specifies CTSSHGSDSSYEQYF.

The V call is TRBV5-6, the J call TRBJ2-5; no clear D. In germline, CDR1 is SGHDT, CDR2 YYEEEE. The CDR3 length is 13 residues. V was clipped by 4 bases and J by 5 bases, with 12 bases between them. The CDR3 here is CASSKFSKETQYF. In DNA, the CDR3 is TGTGCCAGCAGCAAGTTCTCTAAGGAGACCCAGTACTTC.

V and J are TRBV6-5 and TRBJ1-1; no definite D call. The CDR3 sequence is 14 residues long. Trimming cost V 3 bases and J 5 bases, with 13 bases left between them. Germline loops: CDR1 MNHEY, CDR2 SVGAGI. The CDR3 region is CASSYRWLDTEAFF. The DNA for the CDR3 is TGTGCCAGCAGTTATAGGTGGTTGGATACTGAAGCTTTCTTT.

The chain has TRBV2 and TRBJ2-5; no firm D call. CDR1 SNHLY and CDR2 FYNNEI come from the germline V gene. CDR3 length: 14 residues. Trimming left V 2 bases short and J 8 bases short, with 15 bases between. CDR3 bases: TGTGCCAGCAGTGAAATATCCCCCCTAGTCACCCAGTACTTC. This codes for CASSEISPLVTQYF. The variable domain in full, with the rest retrieved from reference TRBV2 and TRBJ2-5, is EPEVTQTPSHQVTQMGQEVILRCVPISNHLYFYWYRQILGQKVEFLVSFYNNEISEKSEIFDDQFSVERPDGSNFTLKIRSTKLEDSAMYFCASSEISPLVTQYFGPGTRLLVL.

The chain links TRBV20-1 to TRBJ2-1; TRBD1 matches at 10 bases. V lost 6 bases and J lost 9; bases outside the gene matches: 14. The CDR3 consists of 15 residues. From germline, CDR1 is DFQATT and CDR2 SNEGSKA (reference sequence). The chain's CDR3 is CSAPPPGTGDFEQFF. CDR3 coding DNA: TGCAGTGCCCCTCCCCCCGGGACAGGGGATTTTGAGCAGTTCTTC.

The chain is built from TRBV6-6 and TRBJ2-2; TRBD2 matches at 14 bases. The CDR3 is made up of 16 amino acids. CDR1 MNHNY and CDR2 SVGAGI come from the germline V gene (reference sequence). With V trimmed by 4 bases and J by 7 bases, 5 bases remained unmatched. The CDR3, as DNA: TGTGCCAGCAGTTCGGGACTAGCGGGAGTTGGCGGGGAGCTGTTTTTT. Translated: CASSSGLAGVGGELFF.

V is TRBV25-1 and J is TRBJ2-7; 13 nucleotides align to TRBD2. The CDR3 is made up of 14 amino acids. Germline values: CDR1 MGHDK, CDR2 SYGVNS. Trimming took 7 bases from V and 2 from J; bases not matched to a gene: 2. CDR3 nucleotides: TGTGCCAGCACAGGACTAGCGGGAGCCTACGAGCAGTACTTC. It specifies CASTGLAGAYEQYF.

This chain joins TRBV20-1 and TRBJ1-2; D might be TRBD1 (6 bases). CDR3 length: 14 amino acids. V lost 1 base to trimming and J lost 2 bases, with 11 bases between them. CDR1 is DFQATT, CDR2 SNEGSKA, per germline (reference sequence). The CDR3 DNA reads TGCAGTGCTAGAGGCTCCGACAGGAACTATGGCTACACCTTC. Amino acids: CSARGSDRNYGYTF.

The chain is built from TRBV7-7 and TRBJ2-1; no reliable D call. This CDR3 spans 12 amino acids. Germline CDR1 and CDR2: SSHAT and FNYEAQ (reference sequence). Deletions cut 5 bases from V and 9 bases from J, with 11 bases between. This CDR3 is CASSPISSEQFF. Written as DNA, the CDR3 is TGTGCCAGCAGCCCTATTAGTTCTGAGCAGTTCTTC.

This chain links TRBV6-2 or TRBV6-3 with TRBJ2-1; D might be TRBD2 (5 bases). CDR1 and CDR2 from the germline V gene are MNHEY and SVGEGT. This CDR3 spans 14 amino acids. V was trimmed by 4 bases and J by 7 bases, leaving 14 bases between them. This CDR3 is CASSSSRMDNEQFF. In DNA form, the CDR3 reads TGTGCCAGCAGTTCTAGCAGAATGGATAATGAGCAGTTCTTC.

As regards this clonotype: The junction does not match germline at one end; this may be a read error. The chain joins TRBV12-3 or TRBV12-4 to TRBJ2-5, with D unclear. This CDR3 is 14 amino acids long. The CDR3 DNA reads as TGTGCCAGCACCCGCAGAACAGAACAAGCGACCCAGTACTTC. It specifies CASTRRTEQATQYF.

V gene TRBV7-2 combines with J gene TRBJ2-3, with D perhaps matching TRBD1 (5 bases). Trimming stripped 5 bases from V and 2 bases from J, with 11 bases between. There are 14 residues in the CDR3. CDR1 and CDR2 from the germline V gene are SGHTA and FQGNSA. CDR3: CASSLQTDTDTQYF. As DNA, the CDR3 is TGTGCCAGCAGCCTCCAGACAGACACAGATACGCAGTATTTT.

CDR3 sequence reads: CASRGQGEPEAFF. In DNA, the CDR3 is TGTGCCAGTAGGGGACAGGGGGAACCTGAAGCTTTCTTT. This rearrangement joins TRBV19 to TRBJ1-1; 11 positions agree with TRBD1. From germline, CDR1 is LNHDA and CDR2 SQIVND (reference sequence). Germline trimming cut 6 bases from V and 6 bases from J; bases unmatched to any gene: 3. The CDR3 is 13 amino acids.

The chain couples TRBV5-5 to TRBJ1-4; D not resolved. This CDR3 is built from 12 residues. CDR1 is SGHKS, CDR2 YYEKEE, per germline (reference sequence). V was clipped by 4 bases and J by 6 bases, with 7 bases between them. The CDR3 reads CASSPTDEKLFF. Here the CDR3 DNA reads TGTGCCAGCAGCCCTACGGATGAAAAACTGTTTTTT.

The CDR3 spells CASSTDGGSYEQYF. The CDR3 DNA reads TGTGCCAGCAGCACGGACGGTGGGTCCTACGAGCAGTACTTC. The chain carries TRBV7-2 and TRBJ2-7; D is undetermined. The germline gives CDR1 SGHTA, CDR2 FQGNSA. V was trimmed by 5 bases and J by 1 base, leaving 12 bases between them. This CDR3 spans 14 amino acids.

The chain uses TRBV3-1 and TRBJ2-4; the D gene is possibly TRBD1 (5 bases). The germline V gene encodes CDR1 LGHDT and CDR2 YNNKEL (reference sequence). The CDR3 loop spans 18 amino acids. Trimming removed 3 bases from V and 3 bases from J, with 21 bases in between. Here the CDR3 reads CASSHVISAGMGKNIQYF. In DNA, the CDR3 is TGTGCCAGCAGCCATGTAATTTCTGCAGGGATGGGCAAAAACATTCAGTACTTC.

The chain carries TRBV29-1 and TRBJ2-3, with D uncertain. This CDR3 region has 14 residues. Trimming cost V 7 bases and J 4 bases, with 18 bases left between them. The V gene's germline CDR1 is SQVTM and CDR2 ANQGSEA. CDR3 sequence (DNA): TGCAGCGCGCAGCTCCGGGCCGACGCAGATACGCAGTATTTT. Amino acid sequence: CSAQLRADADTQYF.

The CDR3: CASSPFAGEQETQYF. In nucleotides, the CDR3 is TGTGCCAGCAGCCCCTTCGCGGGGGAGCAAGAGACCCAGTACTTC. The genes are TRBV3-1 and TRBJ2-5, with 7 bases that match TRBD2. The CDR3 sequence is 15 residues long. V lost 4 bases, J lost 2 bases, and 7 bases stayed unmatched. In germline, CDR1 is LGHDT, CDR2 YNNKEL (reference sequence).

The CDR3 nucleotides read TGTGCCATCAGTGAGGAGACAGATGGCTACACCTTC. Its protein product is CAISEETDGYTF. The rearrangement uses TRBV10-3 and TRBJ1-2, with D perhaps TRBD1 (5 bases). The CDR3 length is 12 residues. Germline assignment: CDR1 ENHRY and CDR2 SYGVKD. Trimming removed 2 bases at V and 6 bases at J, with 7 bases between.

V gene TRBV6-1 combines with J gene TRBJ1-6, with D hard to call. The CDR3 is 15 residues long. Germline CDR1 and CDR2: MNHNS and SASEGT. Trimming took off 2 bases at V and 8 bases at J, with 13 bases between the two ends. DNA for the CDR3: TGTGCCAGCAGTGAATCGGCAGAATGGCATTCACCCCTCCACTTT. Its protein product is CASSESAEWHSPLHF.